A single sample gave rise to the 25 T cell receptor beta chains below, sequenced in a study of blood T cell repertoires in COVID-19. The method was immunoSEQ multiplex PCR; TCRdb's version includes in-frame clones alone and lacks a portion of them. The sample consists of around 150,000 clones, around three quarters of them appearing once. The sequencing input was peripheral blood. These receptors all come from a man between 45 and 60 years old with active or convalescent COVID-19.

V gene TRBV9 combines with J gene TRBJ2-7; possibly TRBD2 for D (6 bases). This CDR3 spans 15 amino acids. Germline-derived CDR1 and CDR2 are SGDLS and YYNGEE. V was pared by 4 bases and J by 5 bases, with 19 bases between. The CDR3 region has the DNA TGTGCCAGCAGCCCGAGACTAGGGCTTGGGGACGAGCAGTACTTC. Residues: CASSPRLGLGDEQYF.

The chain combines TRBV6-5 with TRBJ1-5; 7 bases are a match to TRBD1. Per germline, CDR1 MNHEY and CDR2 SVGAGI. Trimming at V came to 5 bases and at J to 7 bases, leaving 11 bases not matched to a gene. The CDR3 sequence is 15 residues long. The CDR3 DNA follows: TGTGCCAGCAGTAACCAAACAGGGGTAGGGCAGCCCCAGCATTTT. It specifies CASSNQTGVGQPQHF.

The chain combines TRBV5-1 with TRBJ1-2, with 9 bases matching TRBD1. J gave up 4 bases and V 4 bases, and 8 bases lay outside the gene matches. The CDR3 is 15 amino acids. Germline V lookup: CDR1 SGHRS, CDR2 YFSETQ. Here the CDR3 DNA reads TGCGCCAGCAGCATTGGGGGACAGGGCCCCTATGGCTACACCTTC. Translating gives CASSIGGQGPYGYTF.

J is TRBJ2-6 and V is TRBV2, with no clear D. Germline loops: CDR1 SNHLY, CDR2 FYNNEI. Trimming took off 1 base at V and 5 bases at J, with 6 bases between the two ends. The CDR3 extends over 14 amino acids. CDR3 amino acids: CASSEGRWANVLTF. CDR3 DNA sequence: TGTGCCAGCAGTGAAGGCAGATGGGCCAACGTCCTGACTTTC.

This sequence joins TRBV19 and TRBJ2-5; 14 nucleotides line up with TRBD2. The CDR3 contains 16 residues. V dropped 7 bases and J dropped 4; count of bases not matched to a gene: 8. CDR1 is LNHDA, CDR2 SQIVND, per germline (reference sequence). The CDR3 nucleotides are TGTGCCAGTACCAGTCCGGGACTAGCGGGAGCAGAGACCCAGTACTTC. Translating gives CASTSPGLAGAETQYF.

The V gene is TRBV29-1, the J gene TRBJ1-4; D unclear. V shed 6 bases and J shed 6 bases, with 14 bases lying between them. CDR3 length: 13 amino acids. The germline V gene has CDR1 SQVTM and CDR2 ANQGSEA. The CDR3 reads CSVRDTQDEKLFF. CDR3 DNA sequence: TGCAGCGTGCGAGACACCCAGGATGAAAAACTGTTTTTT.

This rearrangement joins TRBV4-1 to TRBJ1-5; D perhaps matches TRBD1 (5 bases). CDR1 and CDR2 (germline): MGHRA, YSYEKL. Trimming left V 5 bases short and J 0 bases short, with 14 bases between. The CDR3 has 16 amino acids. CDR3 sequence: CASSAGPYLSNQPQHF. The CDR3 region has the DNA TGCGCCAGCAGCGCGGGGCCGTACCTTAGCAATCAGCCCCAGCATTTT.

This chain links TRBV6-4 with TRBJ2-1; D perhaps matches TRBD1 (8 bases). The CDR3 loop spans 15 amino acids. Germline V CDR1 and CDR2: MRHNA, SNTAGT. V lost 2 bases to trimming and J lost 5 bases, with 13 bases between them. The CDR3 DNA follows: TGTGCCAGCAGTGACGCTACAGGGGGGGACAATGAGCAGTTCTTC. This codes for CASSDATGGDNEQFF.

This clone has a handful of counts. The chain links TRBV30 to TRBJ2-3, with D possibly being TRBD1 (5 bases). CDR3 size: 11 residues. CDR1 and CDR2 from the germline V gene are GTSNPN and SVGIG (reference sequence). V was pared by 4 bases and J by 3 bases, with 5 bases between. CDR3 residues: CAWKGTDTQYF. CDR3 nucleotide sequence: TGTGCCTGGAAGGGGACAGATACGCAGTATTTT.

The chain combines TRBV27 with TRBJ2-5; TRBD2 matches at 7 bases. This CDR3 contains 14 residues. V lost 4 bases, J lost 4 bases, and 6 bases stayed unmatched. The germline CDR1 and CDR2 sequences are MNHEY and SMNVEV (reference sequence). For the CDR3, the DNA is TGTGCCAGCAGTTGGGCGGGAGTACGAGAGACCCAGTACTTC. Encoded protein: CASSWAGVRETQYF.

The J gene is TRBJ1-4, the V gene TRBV9, with 9 bases matching TRBD1. V was clipped by 4 bases and J by 7 bases; unmatched bases: 8. The CDR3 runs to 15 residues. Germline V gene data show CDR1 as SGDLS and CDR2 as YYNGEE. CDR3 region: CASSPTGGDSEKLFF. The CDR3 DNA follows: TGTGCCAGCAGCCCGACAGGGGGAGACTCTGAAAAACTGTTTTTT. The full variable domain, with the rest looked up from reference TRBV9 and TRBJ1-4, is DSGVTQTPKHLITATGQRVTLRCSPRSGDLSVYWYQQSLDQGLQFLIQYYNGEERAKGNILERFSAQQFPDLHSELNLSSLELGDSALYFCASSPTGGDSEKLFFGSGTQLSVL.

This sequence joins TRBV28 and TRBJ2-7, with unresolved D. The CDR3 runs to 15 residues. Between the trimmed V and J ends, which lost 5 bases and 0 bases, there was a span of 14 bases. From germline, CDR1 is MDHEN and CDR2 SYDVKM. The CDR3 region has the DNA TGTGCCAGCAGTCCCAACAGCCCTCACTCCTACGAGCAGTACTTC. Translating gives CASSPNSPHSYEQYF.

This chain uses TRBV28 with TRBJ2-1, with 10 bases fitting TRBD2. The V gene end was trimmed by 4 bases and the J gene end by 7 bases; junction bases not matched to a gene: 7. CDR1 MDHEN and CDR2 SYDVKM come from the germline V gene. This CDR3 region has 15 residues. CDR3 DNA sequence: TGTGCCAGCAGTTACCCCGGGACTAGCGTAAATGAGCAGTTCTTC. It specifies CASSYPGTSVNEQFF.

This sequence joins TRBV19 and TRBJ2-5; D gene unclear. The CDR3 totals 16 residues. CDR1 and CDR2 from the germline V gene are LNHDA and SQIVND (reference sequence). The V end lost 7 bases, the J end lost 3 bases, and 21 bases lay between the germline ends. The CDR3 is CASIPGVGFPKETQYF. Here the CDR3 DNA reads TGTGCCAGTATCCCTGGAGTAGGTTTCCCCAAAGAGACCCAGTACTTC.

The gene calls are TRBV30 and TRBJ2-1, with 11 positions matching TRBD2. V dropped 6 bases and J dropped 6; count of bases not matched to a gene: 10. Germline assignment: CDR1 GTSNPN and CDR2 SVGIG (reference sequence). The CDR3 covers 15 residues. CDR3 amino acids: CACQQELAGVNEQFF. The CDR3 nucleotides are TGTGCCTGCCAACAGGAACTAGCGGGAGTCAATGAGCAGTTCTTC.

The chain recombines TRBV5-5 with TRBJ1-4; D gene unclear. The germline V gene has CDR1 SGHKS and CDR2 YYEKEE (reference sequence). Trimming took 2 bases from V and 2 from J, leaving 10 bases between them. The CDR3 contains 15 residues. The CDR3 loop reads CASSFESGTNEKLFF. Here the CDR3 DNA reads TGTGCCAGCAGCTTTGAGTCGGGGACTAATGAAAAACTGTTTTTT.

The chain carries TRBV7-2 and TRBJ2-7; D gene uncertain. The length of the CDR3 is 14 residues. With 5 bases removed from V and 0 bases from J, the gap between germline ends came to 11 bases. Germline loops: CDR1 SGHTA, CDR2 FQGNSA. Written as DNA, the CDR3 is TGTGCCAGCAGCACTGGAGCTCCCTCCTACGAGCAGTACTTC. Protein product: CASSTGAPSYEQYF.

The rearrangement uses TRBV3-1 (or the pseudogene TRBV3-2) and TRBJ2-3, with 8 bases aligning to TRBD2. In germline, CDR1 is LGHDT, CDR2 YNNKEL (reference sequence). V lost 2 bases to trimming and J lost 2 bases; unmatched junction nucleotides: 6. CDR3 size: 16 residues. CDR3 amino acids: CASSQHSGVNTDTQYF. DNA of the CDR3: TGTGCCAGCAGCCAACATAGCGGGGTCAACACAGATACGCAGTATTTT.

This clone was observed once. The chain has TRBV6-5 and TRBJ2-7; 9 nucleotides agree with TRBD1. CDR3 length equals 15 residues. Germline V gives CDR1 MNHEY, CDR2 SVGAGI. V shed 4 bases, J shed 7 bases, and the junction held 11 bases outside the gene matches. CDR3 DNA sequence: TGTGCCAGCAGTTCCACAGGGGGCGCGATAGGAGAGCAGTACTTC. Its translation: CASSSTGGAIGEQYF.

The chain combines TRBV9 with TRBJ2-5, with 8 bases aligning to TRBD1. CDR3 length: 16 residues. The V and J ends lost 4 bases and 1 base, in that order; junction bases with no gene match: 9. CDR1 is SGDLS and CDR2 is YYNGEE in the germline V gene. The CDR3: CASSTRTGTLQETQYF. CDR3 DNA: TGTGCCAGCAGCACCAGGACAGGGACGCTCCAAGAGACCCAGTACTTC. Combining the CDR3 with reference TRBV9 and TRBJ2-5 gives the whole variable domain DSGVTQTPKHLITATGQRVTLRCSPRSGDLSVYWYQQSLDQGLQFLIQYYNGEERAKGNILERFSAQQFPDLHSELNLSSLELGDSALYFCASSTRTGTLQETQYFGPGTRLLVL.

This clone is a singleton in its sample. The V and J genes are TRBV19 and TRBJ1-2, with D possibly being TRBD1 (6 bases). Germline V gene sequence: CDR1 LNHDA, CDR2 SQIVND (reference sequence). The germline V and J ends were trimmed by 0 bases and 4 bases, with 15 bases remaining between them. The CDR3 consists of 16 residues. CDR3 sequence (DNA): TGTGCCAGTAGTATAGATCAAACAGGGCTTCTCTATGGCTACACCTTC. Its protein product is CASSIDQTGLLYGYTF.

This rearrangement joins TRBV7-3 to TRBJ2-3; no firm D call. Germline assignment: CDR1 SGHTA and CDR2 FQGTGA. This CDR3 has 13 residues. Trimming cost V 1 base and J 2 bases, with 4 bases left between them. CDR3 DNA: TGTGCCAGCAGCTTAATTCTCACAGATACGCAGTATTTT. It translates to CASSLILTDTQYF.

The V and J genes are TRBV10-3 and TRBJ1-1; D possibly corresponds to TRBD1 (5 bases). The CDR3 contains 15 residues. V gave up 6 bases and J gave up 0 bases, with 14 bases separating them. In germline, CDR1 is ENHRY, CDR2 SYGVKD. The CDR3 loop is CAIRRQSGVNTEAFF. The CDR3 DNA follows: TGTGCCATCAGGAGACAGTCTGGGGTGAACACTGAAGCTTTCTTT.

The sample holds many counts of this clone. V is TRBV5-6 and J is TRBJ2-7; 7 bases map to TRBD1. CDR1 is SGHDT and CDR2 is YYEEEE in the germline V gene. The CDR3 length is 13 residues. The V gene end was trimmed by 4 bases and the J gene end by 7 bases; junction bases not matched to a gene: 8. The CDR3, as DNA: TGTGCCAGCAGCCTGACAGGGTCGGGGGAGCAGTACTTC. This translates into CASSLTGSGEQYF.

The CDR3 DNA reads TGTGCCAGCAGTGACCCGGACAGGGGGCTCCTCATTTCGCAGGCTTTCTTT. Residues: CASSDPDRGLLISQAFF. The genes are TRBV6-1 and TRBJ1-1, with 11 bases fitting TRBD1. The CDR3 covers 17 residues. V trimming: 3 bases; J trimming: 11 bases; junction bases outside the gene matches: 17. Per the germline V gene, CDR1 is MNHNS and CDR2 is SASEGT.